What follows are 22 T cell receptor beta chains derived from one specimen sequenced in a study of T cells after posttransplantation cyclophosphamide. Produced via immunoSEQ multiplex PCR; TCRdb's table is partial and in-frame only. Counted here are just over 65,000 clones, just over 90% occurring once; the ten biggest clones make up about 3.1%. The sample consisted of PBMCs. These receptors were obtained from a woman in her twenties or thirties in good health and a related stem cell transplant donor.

This CDR3 is CASSLAGKGGYTF. CDR3 coding DNA: TGTGCCAGCAGCTTGGCAGGGAAAGGTGGCTACACCTTC. V is TRBV7-2 and J is TRBJ1-2; D perhaps matches TRBD1 (5 bases). CDR1 is SGHTA, CDR2 FQGNSA, per germline. Trimming removed 3 bases from V and 7 bases from J, with 12 bases in between. CDR3 length: 13 amino acids.

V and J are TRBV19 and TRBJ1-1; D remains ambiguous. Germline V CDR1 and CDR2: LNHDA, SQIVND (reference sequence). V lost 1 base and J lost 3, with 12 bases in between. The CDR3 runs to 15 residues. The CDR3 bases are TGTGCCAGTAGTATAGGAACCGGGAGACACACTGAAGCTTTCTTT. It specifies CASSIGTGRHTEAFF.

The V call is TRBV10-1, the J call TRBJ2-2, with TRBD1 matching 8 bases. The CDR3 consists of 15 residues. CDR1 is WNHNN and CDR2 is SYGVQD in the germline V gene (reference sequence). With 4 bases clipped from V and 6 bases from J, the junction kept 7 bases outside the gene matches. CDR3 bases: TGCGCCAGCAGTGGACAGGGGTCTTTCGCCGGGGAGCTGTTTTTT. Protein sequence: CASSGQGSFAGELFF.

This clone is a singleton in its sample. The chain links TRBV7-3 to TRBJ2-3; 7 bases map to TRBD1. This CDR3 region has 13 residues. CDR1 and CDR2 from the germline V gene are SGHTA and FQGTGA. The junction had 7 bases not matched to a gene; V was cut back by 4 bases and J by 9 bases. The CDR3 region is CASSSRQGSTQYF. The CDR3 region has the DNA TGTGCCAGCAGCTCCCGACAGGGATCAACGCAGTATTTT.

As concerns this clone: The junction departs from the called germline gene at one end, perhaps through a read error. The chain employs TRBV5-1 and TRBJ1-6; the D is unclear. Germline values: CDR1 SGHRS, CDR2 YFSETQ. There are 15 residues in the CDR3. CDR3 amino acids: CASSLGIGNNSPLHF. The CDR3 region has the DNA TGCGCCAGCAGCTTGGGGATAGGGAATAACTCACCCCTCCACTTT.

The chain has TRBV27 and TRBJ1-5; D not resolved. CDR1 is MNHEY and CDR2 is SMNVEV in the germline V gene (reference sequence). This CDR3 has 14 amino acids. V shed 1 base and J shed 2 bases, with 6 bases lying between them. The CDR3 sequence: CASSLWGGNQPQHF. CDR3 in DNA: TGTGCCAGCAGTTTATGGGGAGGCAATCAGCCCCAGCATTTT.

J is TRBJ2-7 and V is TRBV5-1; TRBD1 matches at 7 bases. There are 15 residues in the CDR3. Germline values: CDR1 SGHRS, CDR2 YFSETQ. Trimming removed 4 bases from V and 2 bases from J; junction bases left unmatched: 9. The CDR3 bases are TGCGCCAGCAGCCTCACGCGACAGGGTCCCTACGAGCAGTACTTC. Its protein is CASSLTRQGPYEQYF.

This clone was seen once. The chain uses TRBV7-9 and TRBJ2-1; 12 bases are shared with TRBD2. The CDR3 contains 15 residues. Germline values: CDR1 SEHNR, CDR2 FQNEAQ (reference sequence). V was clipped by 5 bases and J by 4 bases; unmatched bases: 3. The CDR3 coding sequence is TGTGCCAGCAGCATCGGACTAGCGGGGTACAATGAGCAGTTCTTC. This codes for CASSIGLAGYNEQFF.

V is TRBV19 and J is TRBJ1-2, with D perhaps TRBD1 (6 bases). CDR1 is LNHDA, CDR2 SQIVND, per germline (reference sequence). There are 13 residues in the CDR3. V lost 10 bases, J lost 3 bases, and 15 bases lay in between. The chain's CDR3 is CATGGGWDYGYTF. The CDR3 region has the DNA TGTGCCACGGGCGGGGGCTGGGACTATGGCTACACCTTC.

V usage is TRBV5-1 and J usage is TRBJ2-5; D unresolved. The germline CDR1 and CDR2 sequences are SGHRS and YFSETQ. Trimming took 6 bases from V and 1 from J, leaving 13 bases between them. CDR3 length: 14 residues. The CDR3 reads CASTQIPSQETQYF. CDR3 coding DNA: TGCGCCAGCACCCAGATCCCGAGCCAAGAGACCCAGTACTTC.

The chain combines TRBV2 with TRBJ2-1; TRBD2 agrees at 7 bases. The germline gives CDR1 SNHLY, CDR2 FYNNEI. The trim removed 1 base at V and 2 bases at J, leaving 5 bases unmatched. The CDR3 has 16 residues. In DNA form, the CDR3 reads TGTGCCAGCAGTGAAGGCGCTAGCGGTGCCTACAATGAGCAGTTCTTC. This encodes CASSEGASGAYNEQFF.

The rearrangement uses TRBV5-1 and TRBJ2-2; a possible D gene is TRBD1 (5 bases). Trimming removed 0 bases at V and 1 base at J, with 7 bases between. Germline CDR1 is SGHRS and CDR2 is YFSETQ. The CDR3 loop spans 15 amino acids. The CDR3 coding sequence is TGCGCCAGCAGCTTGGAGGGGCTGAACACCGGGGAGCTGTTTTTT. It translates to CASSLEGLNTGELFF.

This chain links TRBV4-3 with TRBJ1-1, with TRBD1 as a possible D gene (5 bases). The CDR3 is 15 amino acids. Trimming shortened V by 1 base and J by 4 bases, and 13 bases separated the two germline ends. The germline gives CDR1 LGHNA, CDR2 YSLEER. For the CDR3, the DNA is TGCGCCAGCAGCCAAGGAACCGGTAGGGGCACTGAAGCTTTCTTT. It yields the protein CASSQGTGRGTEAFF.

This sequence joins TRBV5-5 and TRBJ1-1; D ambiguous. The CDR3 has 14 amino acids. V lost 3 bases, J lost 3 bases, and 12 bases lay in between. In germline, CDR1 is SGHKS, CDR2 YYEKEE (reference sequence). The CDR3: CASSSEVSDTEAFF. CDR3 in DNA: TGTGCCAGCAGCTCAGAGGTGAGCGACACTGAAGCTTTCTTT.

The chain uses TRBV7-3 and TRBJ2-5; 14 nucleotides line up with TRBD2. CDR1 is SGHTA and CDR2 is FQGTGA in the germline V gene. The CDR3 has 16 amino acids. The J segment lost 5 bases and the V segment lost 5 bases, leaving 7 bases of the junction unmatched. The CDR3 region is CASSPGTSGGGETQYF. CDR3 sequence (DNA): TGTGCCAGCAGCCCTGGGACTAGCGGGGGCGGGGAGACCCAGTACTTC.

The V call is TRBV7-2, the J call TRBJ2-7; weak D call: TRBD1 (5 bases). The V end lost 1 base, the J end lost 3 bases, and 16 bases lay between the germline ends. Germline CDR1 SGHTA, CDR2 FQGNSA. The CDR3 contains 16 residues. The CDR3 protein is CASSLGVGRVNYEQYF. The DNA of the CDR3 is TGTGCCAGCAGCTTAGGAGTGGGCAGGGTGAACTACGAGCAGTACTTC. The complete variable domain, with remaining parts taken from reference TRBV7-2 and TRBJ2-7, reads GAGVSQSPSNKVTEKGKDVELRCDPISGHTALYWYRQSLGQGLEFLIYFQGNSAPDKSGLPSDRFSAERTGGSVSTLTIQRTQQEDSAVYLCASSLGVGRVNYEQYFGPGTRLTVT.

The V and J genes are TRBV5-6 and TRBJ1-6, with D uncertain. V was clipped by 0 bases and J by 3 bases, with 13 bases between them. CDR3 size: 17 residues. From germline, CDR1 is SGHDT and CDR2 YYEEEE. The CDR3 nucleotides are TGTGCCAGCAGCTTGGATCCCAGCACGGTCTATAATTCACCCCTCCACTTT. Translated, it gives CASSLDPSTVYNSPLHF.

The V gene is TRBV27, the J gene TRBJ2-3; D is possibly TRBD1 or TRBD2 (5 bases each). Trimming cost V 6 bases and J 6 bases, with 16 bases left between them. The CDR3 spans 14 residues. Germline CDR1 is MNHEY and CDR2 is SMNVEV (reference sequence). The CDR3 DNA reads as TGTGCCAGCAGCAGGATGGGGGTGGGCGATACGCAGTATTTT. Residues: CASSRMGVGDTQYF.

The CDR3 loop is CASSGQGAHTGELFF. For the CDR3, the DNA is TGTGCCAGCAGTGGGCAGGGGGCGCACACCGGGGAGCTGTTTTTT. The rearrangement uses TRBV11-3 and TRBJ2-2; 8 bases map to TRBD1. The CDR3 is 15 amino acids. The J segment lost 3 bases and the V segment lost 6 bases, leaving 6 bases of the junction unmatched. Per the germline V gene, CDR1 is SGHNT and CDR2 is YENEEA. Looking up the rest from reference TRBV11-3 and TRBJ2-2 gives the full variable domain: EAGVVQSPRYKIIEKKQPVAFWCNPISGHNTLYWYLQNLGQGPELLIRYENEEAVDDSQLPKDRFSAERLKGVDSTLKIQPAELGDSAVYLCASSGQGAHTGELFFGEGSRLTVL.

The CDR3 DNA reads as TGCGCCAGCAGAGGAGACTCCCTGGGGGAGACCCAGTACTTC. Translation gives CASRGDSLGETQYF. This chain joins TRBV5-1 and TRBJ2-5; D is unclear. Germline V gene lookup returns CDR1 SGHRS and CDR2 YFSETQ. The CDR3 consists of 14 residues. Trimming removed 5 bases at V and 5 bases at J, with 16 bases between.

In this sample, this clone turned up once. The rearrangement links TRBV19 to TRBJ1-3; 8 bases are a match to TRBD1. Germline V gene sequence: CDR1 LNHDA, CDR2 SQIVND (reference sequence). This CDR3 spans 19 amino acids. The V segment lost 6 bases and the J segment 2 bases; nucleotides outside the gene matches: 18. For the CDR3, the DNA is TGTGCCAGTAGACCCCCGTTGGGCAGGGGGCAAGATACTGGAAACACCATATATTTT. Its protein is CASRPPLGRGQDTGNTIYF.

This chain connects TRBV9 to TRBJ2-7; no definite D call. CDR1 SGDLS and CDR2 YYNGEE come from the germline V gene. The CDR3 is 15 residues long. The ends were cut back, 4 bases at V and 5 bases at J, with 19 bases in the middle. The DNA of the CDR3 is TGTGCCAGCAGCTCTAAGGAAGGCACCTGGGACGAGCAGTACTTC. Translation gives CASSSKEGTWDEQYF.